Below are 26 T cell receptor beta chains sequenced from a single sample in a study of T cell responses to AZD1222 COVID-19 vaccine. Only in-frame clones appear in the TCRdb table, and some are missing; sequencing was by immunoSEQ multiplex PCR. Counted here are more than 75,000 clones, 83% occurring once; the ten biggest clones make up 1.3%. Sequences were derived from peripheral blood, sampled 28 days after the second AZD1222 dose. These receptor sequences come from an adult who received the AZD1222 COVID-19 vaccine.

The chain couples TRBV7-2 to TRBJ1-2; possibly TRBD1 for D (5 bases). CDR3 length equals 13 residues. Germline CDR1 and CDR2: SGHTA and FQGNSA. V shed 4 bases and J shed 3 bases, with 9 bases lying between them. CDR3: CASSWAGDYGYTF. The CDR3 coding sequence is TGTGCCAGCAGCTGGGCGGGGGACTATGGCTACACCTTC.

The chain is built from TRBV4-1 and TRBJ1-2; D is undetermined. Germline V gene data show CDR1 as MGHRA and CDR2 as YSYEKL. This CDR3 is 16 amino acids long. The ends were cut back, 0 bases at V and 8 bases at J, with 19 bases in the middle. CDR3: CASSQETTDSTVGYTF. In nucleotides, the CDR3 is TGCGCCAGCAGCCAAGAAACTACAGACTCCACGGTGGGCTACACCTTC.

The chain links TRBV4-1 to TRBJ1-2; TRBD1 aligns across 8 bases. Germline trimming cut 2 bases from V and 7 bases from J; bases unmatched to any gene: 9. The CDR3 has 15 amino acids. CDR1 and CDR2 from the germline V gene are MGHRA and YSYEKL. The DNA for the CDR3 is TGCGCCAGCAGCCAAAAGGGGACAGGTTCCTTTGGCTACACCTTC. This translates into CASSQKGTGSFGYTF.

The DNA of the CDR3 is TGTGCCACCCACTCCGGGTTCTCCTACGAGCAGTACTTC. Amino acids: CATHSGFSYEQYF. The V and J genes are TRBV27 and TRBJ2-7; D not certain. The V gene's germline CDR1 is MNHEY and CDR2 SMNVEV (reference sequence). The V and J ends lost 10 bases and 0 bases respectively, with 13 bases between them. This CDR3 is 13 amino acids long.

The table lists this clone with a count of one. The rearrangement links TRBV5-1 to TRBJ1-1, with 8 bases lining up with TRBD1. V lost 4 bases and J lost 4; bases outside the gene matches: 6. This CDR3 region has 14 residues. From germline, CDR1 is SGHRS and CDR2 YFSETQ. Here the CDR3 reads CASSQTGDFTEAFF. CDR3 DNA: TGCGCCAGCAGCCAGACAGGGGATTTCACTGAAGCTTTCTTT.

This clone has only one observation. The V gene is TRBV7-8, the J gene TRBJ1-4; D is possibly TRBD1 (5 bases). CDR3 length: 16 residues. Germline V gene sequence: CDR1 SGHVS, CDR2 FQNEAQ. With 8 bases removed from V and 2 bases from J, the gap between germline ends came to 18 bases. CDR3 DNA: TGTGCCAGCCGGGGGGAGGGAGGATGGACTAATGAAAAACTGTTTTTT. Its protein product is CASRGEGGWTNEKLFF.

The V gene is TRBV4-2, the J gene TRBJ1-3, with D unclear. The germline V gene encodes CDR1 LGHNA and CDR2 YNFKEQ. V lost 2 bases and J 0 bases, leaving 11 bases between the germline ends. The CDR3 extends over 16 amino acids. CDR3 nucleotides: TGTGCCAGCAGCCAAAGGGCAGTGCCCTCTGGAAACACCATATATTTT. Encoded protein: CASSQRAVPSGNTIYF.

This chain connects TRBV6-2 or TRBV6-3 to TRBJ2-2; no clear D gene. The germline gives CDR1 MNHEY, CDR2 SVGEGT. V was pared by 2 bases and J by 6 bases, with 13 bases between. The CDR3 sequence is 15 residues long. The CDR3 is CASSYPVGFAGELFF. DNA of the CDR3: TGTGCCAGCAGTTACCCGGTGGGTTTCGCCGGGGAGCTGTTTTTT.

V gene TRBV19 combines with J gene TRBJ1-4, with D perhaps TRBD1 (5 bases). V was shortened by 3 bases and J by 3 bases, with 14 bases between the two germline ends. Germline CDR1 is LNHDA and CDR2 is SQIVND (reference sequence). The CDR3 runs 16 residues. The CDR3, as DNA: TGTGCCAGTAGTATGCCTCAGGGTGCAGCTAATGAAAAACTGTTTTTT. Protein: CASSMPQGAANEKLFF. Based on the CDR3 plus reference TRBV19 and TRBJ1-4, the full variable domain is DGGITQSPKYLFRKEGQNVTLSCEQNLNHDAMYWYRQDPGQGLRLIYYSQIVNDFQKGDIAEGYSVSREKKESFPLTVTSAQKNPTAFYLCASSMPQGAANEKLFFGSGTQLSVL.

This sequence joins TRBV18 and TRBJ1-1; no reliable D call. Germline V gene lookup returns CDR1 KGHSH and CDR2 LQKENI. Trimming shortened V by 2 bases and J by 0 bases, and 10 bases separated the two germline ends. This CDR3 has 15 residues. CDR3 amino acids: CASSPRRAMNTEAFF. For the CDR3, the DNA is TGTGCCAGCTCACCAAGGCGAGCCATGAACACTGAAGCTTTCTTT.

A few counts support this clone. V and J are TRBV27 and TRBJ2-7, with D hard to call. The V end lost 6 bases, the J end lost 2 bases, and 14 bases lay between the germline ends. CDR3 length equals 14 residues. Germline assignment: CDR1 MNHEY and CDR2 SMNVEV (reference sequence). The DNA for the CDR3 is TGTGCCAGCAGGTCCTTAGGCGGTACCTACGAGCAGTACTTC. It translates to CASRSLGGTYEQYF.

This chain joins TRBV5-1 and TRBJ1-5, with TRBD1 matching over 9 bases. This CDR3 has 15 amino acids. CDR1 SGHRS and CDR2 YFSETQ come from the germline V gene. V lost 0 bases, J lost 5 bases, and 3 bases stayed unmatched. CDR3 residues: CASSLAGQGDQPQHF. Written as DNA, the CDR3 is TGCGCCAGCAGCTTGGCGGGACAGGGTGATCAGCCCCAGCATTTT.

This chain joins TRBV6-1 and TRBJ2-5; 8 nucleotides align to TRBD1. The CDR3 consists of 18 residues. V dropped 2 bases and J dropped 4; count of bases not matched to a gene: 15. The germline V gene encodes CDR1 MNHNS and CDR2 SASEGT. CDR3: CASSERSIGQGLAETQYF. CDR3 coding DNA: TGTGCCAGCAGTGAACGGAGTATAGGACAGGGTTTAGCAGAGACCCAGTACTTC.

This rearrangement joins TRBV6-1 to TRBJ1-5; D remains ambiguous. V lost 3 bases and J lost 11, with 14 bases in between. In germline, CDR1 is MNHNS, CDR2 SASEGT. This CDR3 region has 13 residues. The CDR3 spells CASSDPLPPAQHF. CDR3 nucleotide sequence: TGTGCCAGCAGTGACCCCCTTCCGCCGGCCCAGCATTTT.

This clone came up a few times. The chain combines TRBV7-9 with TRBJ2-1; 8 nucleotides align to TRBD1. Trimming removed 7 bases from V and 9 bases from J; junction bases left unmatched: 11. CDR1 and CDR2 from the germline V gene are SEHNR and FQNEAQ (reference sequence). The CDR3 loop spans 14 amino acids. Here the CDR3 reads CASIRRAGGIEQFF. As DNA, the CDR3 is TGTGCCAGCATCCGGAGGGCAGGGGGCATTGAGCAGTTCTTC. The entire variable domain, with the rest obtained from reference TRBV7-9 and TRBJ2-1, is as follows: DTGVSQNPRHKITKRGQNVTFRCDPISEHNRLYWYRQTLGQGPEFLTYFQNEAQLEKSRLLSDRFSAERPKGSFSTLEIQRTEQGDSAMYLCASIRRAGGIEQFFGPGTRLTVL.

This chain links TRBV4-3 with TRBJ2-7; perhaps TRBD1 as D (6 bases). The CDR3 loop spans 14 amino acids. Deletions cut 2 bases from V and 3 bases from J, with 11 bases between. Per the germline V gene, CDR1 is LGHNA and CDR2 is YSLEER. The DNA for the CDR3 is TGCGCCAGCAGCCAAACAGGGAGCTACTACGAGCAGTACTTC. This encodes CASSQTGSYYEQYF.

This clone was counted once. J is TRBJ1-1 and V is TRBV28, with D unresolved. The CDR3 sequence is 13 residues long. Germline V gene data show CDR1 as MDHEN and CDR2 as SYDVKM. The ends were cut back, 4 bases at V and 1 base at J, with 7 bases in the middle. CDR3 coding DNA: TGTGCCAGCAGTTCTTTCTCGAACACTGAAGCTTTCTTT. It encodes CASSSFSNTEAFF.

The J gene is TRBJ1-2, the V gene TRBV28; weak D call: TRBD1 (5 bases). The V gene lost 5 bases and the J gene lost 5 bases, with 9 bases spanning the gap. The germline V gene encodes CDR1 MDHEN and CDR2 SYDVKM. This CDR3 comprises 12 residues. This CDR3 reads CASSPGGYGYTF. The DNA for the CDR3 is TGTGCCAGCAGTCCTGGGGGGTATGGCTACACCTTC.

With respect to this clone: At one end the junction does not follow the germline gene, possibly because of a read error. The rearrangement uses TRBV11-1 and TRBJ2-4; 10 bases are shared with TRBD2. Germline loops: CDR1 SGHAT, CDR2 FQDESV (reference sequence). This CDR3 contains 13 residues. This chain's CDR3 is CASSLEASGRIHF. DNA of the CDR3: TGTGCCAGCAGCTTAGAGGCTAGCGGGAGAATACACTTC.

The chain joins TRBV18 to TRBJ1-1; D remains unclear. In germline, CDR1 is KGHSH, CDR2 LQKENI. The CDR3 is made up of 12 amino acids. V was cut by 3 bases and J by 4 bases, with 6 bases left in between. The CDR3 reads CASSPEPTEAFF. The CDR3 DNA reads TGTGCCAGCTCACCGGAGCCCACTGAAGCTTTCTTT. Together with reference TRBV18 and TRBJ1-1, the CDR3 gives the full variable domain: NAGVMQNPRHLVRRRGQEARLRCSPMKGHSHVYWYRQLPEEGLKFMVYLQKENIIDESGMPKERFSAEFPKEGPSILRIQQVVRGDSAAYFCASSPEPTEAFFGQGTRLTVV.

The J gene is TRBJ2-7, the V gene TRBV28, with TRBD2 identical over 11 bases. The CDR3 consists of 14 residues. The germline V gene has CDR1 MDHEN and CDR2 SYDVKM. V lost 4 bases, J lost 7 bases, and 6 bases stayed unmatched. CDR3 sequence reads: CASSSTSGMGEQYF. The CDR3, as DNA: TGTGCCAGCAGTTCGACTAGCGGGATGGGGGAGCAGTACTTC.

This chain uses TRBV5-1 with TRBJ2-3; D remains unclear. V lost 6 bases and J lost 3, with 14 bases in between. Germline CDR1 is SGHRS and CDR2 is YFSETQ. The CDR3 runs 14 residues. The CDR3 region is CASTSGLVTDTQYF. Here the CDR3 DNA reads TGCGCCAGCACCTCCGGCCTCGTAACAGATACGCAGTATTTT.

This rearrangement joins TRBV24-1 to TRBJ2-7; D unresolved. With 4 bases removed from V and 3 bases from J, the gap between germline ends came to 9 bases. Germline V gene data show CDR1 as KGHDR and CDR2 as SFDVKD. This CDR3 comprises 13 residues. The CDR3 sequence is CATSEAGSYEQYF. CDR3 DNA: TGTGCCACCAGTGAGGCTGGAAGCTACGAGCAGTACTTC.

Here the CDR3 reads CASSPPGFNNEQFF. The CDR3 DNA is TGTGCCAGCAGCCCGCCGGGGTTTAACAATGAGCAGTTCTTC. V gene TRBV7-2 combines with J gene TRBJ2-1; perhaps TRBD2 as D (5 bases). Trimming left V 5 bases short and J 5 bases short, with 13 bases between. This CDR3 is 14 amino acids long. Germline assignment: CDR1 SGHTA and CDR2 FQGNSA.

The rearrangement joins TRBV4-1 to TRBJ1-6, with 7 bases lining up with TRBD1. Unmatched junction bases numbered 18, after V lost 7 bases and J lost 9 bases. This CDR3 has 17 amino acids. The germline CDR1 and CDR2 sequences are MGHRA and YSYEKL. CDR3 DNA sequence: TGCGCCAGCACTTCATACCCCCTCGGACAGGAGCTTTCACCCCTCCACTTT. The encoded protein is CASTSYPLGQELSPLHF.

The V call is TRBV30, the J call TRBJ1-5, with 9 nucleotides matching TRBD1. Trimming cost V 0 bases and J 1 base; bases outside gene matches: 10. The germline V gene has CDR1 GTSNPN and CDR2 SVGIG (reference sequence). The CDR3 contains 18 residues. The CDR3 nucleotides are TGTGCCTGGAGTGTACATTACAGGGGGCTGGCGAGCAATCAGCCCCAGCATTTT. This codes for CAWSVHYRGLASNQPQHF.